The text below deals with one T cell receptor (beta chain). Seattle patients were enrolled during active infection and followed longitudinally. Authors' data handling: Amplifying reference gene primers gave estimates of nucleated cell counts. Assay used: immunoSEQ multiplex PCR; TCRdb lists only in-frame clones, some missing. That table is the source of V, J and clone size, and D and trimming were worked out from the DNA. The repertoire includes about 260,000 clones, approximately 89% of them detected once, and roughly 10% sits in the top ten. This specimen belongs to a study of blood T cell repertoires in COVID-19. About the research overall: Sites across the United States, Italy and Spain contributed samples from acute and convalescent COVID-19.

Germline trimming cut 4 bases from V and 2 bases from J; bases unmatched to any gene: 5. The CDR3 is made up of 14 amino acids. Germline CDR1 is SGHRS and CDR2 is YFSETQ. Source material: peripheral blood. The chain joins TRBV5-1 to TRBJ2-5; 7 bases line up with TRBD1. This TCR was recovered from a woman in her 70s with COVID-19, enrolled during active disease. DNA of the CDR3: TGCGCCAGCAGCGCGACAGGGTTGCAAGAGACCCAGTACTTC. Protein: CASSATGLQETQYF.